This T cell receptor beta chain was obtained from a study of T cells in tumors after PD-1 blockade. In the study overall: No patient had prior checkpoint blockade, systemic immunosuppression, or radiotherapy within 4 weeks. During anti-PD-1 treatment, some patients continued daily vismodegib 150 mg. Whole-study findings and limits: Peripheral recruitment is suggested, as some novel exhausted tumor clones were in pre-treatment blood.

V trimming: 4 bases; J trimming: 3 bases; junction bases outside the gene matches: 6. Germline values: CDR1 SGHDT, CDR2 YYEEEE. The CDR3 totals 14 residues. Note on this clone: Its specificity is not known.

Libraries were prepared by immunoSEQ multiplex PCR; TCRdb keeps only in-frame clonotypes and omits some of them. The repertoire has about 21,000 clones, over 75% of them found once; the top ten carry 20% to 30%. Genomic DNA template from tumor biopsies or peripheral blood, 616 ng to 6,004 ng input. This rearrangement joins TRBV5-6 to TRBJ1-1; 7 bases map to TRBD1. This receptor was identified in a human donor with advanced basal cell or squamous cell carcinoma (not recorded which). Material: PBMCs, obtained after anti-PD-1 therapy. The CDR3 reads CASSNDRVYTEAFF. DNA of the CDR3: TGTGCCAGCAGCAACGACAGGGTGTACACTGAAGCTTTCTTT.